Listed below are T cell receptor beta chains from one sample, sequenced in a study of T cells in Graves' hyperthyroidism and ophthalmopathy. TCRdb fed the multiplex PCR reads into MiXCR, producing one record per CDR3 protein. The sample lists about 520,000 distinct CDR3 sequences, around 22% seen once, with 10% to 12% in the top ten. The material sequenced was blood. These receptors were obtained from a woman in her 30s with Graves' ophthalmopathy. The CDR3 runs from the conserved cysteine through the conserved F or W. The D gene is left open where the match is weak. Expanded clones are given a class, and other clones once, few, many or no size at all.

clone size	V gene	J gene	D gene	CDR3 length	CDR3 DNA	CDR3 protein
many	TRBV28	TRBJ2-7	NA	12	TGTGCCAGCAGTTTATCCCGGGACGAGCAGTACTTC	CASSLSRDEQYF
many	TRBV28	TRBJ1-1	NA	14	TGTGCCAGCAGCCCGATGTTAAAGATAACTGAAGCTTTCTTT	CASSPMLKITEAFF
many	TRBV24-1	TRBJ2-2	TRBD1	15	TGTGCCACCGGGAGTGTCAGGGGGCGAACCGGGGAGCTGTTTTTT	CATGSVRGRTGELFF
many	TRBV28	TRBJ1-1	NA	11	TGTGCCAGCAGTTTAGGGGACGGGGCTTTCTTT	CASSLGDGAFF
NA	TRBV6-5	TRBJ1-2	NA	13	TGTGCCAGCAGTTACATGGGCCCGTCGGGCTACACCTTC	CASSYMGPSGYTF
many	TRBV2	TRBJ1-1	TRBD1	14	TGTGCCAGCAGTGATACTAATGGACAGGAAGGAGCTTTCTTT	CASSDTNGQEGAFF
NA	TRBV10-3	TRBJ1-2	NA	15	TGTGCCATCAGTGAGTCGTGGGGAACAAACTATGGCTACACCTTC	CAISESWGTNYGYTF
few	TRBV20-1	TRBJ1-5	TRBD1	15	TGCAGTGCTAGAGGGTGGACAGGGGATAATCAGCCCCAGCATTTT	CSARGWTGDNQPQHF
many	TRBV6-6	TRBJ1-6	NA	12	TGTGCCAGCAGTTACTCCAATTCACCCCTCCACTTT	CASSYSNSPLHF
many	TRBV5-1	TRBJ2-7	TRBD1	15	TGCGCCAGCAGCTACCGGGACAGGACTTTATACGAGCAGTACTTC	CASSYRDRTLYEQYF
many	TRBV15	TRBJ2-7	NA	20	TGTGCCACCGAGGAGGGCCGGAGGGGGTTACGAACTAGGAGCTCCTACGAGCAGTACTTC	CATEEGRRGLRTRSSYEQYF
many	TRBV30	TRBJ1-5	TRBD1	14	TGTGCCTGGAGAAGACAGGGGGCGACTCAGCCCCAGCATTTT	CAWRRQGATQPQHF
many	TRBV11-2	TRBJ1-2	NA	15	TGTGCCAGCAGCTTAGGGCCAAAGGCTCCCCATGGCTACACCTTC	CASSLGPKAPHGYTF
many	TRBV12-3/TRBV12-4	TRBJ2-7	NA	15	TGTGCCAGCAGCCCACGCCAGATAGACTACTACGAGCAGTACTTC	CASSPRQIDYYEQYF
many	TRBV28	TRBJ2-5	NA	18	TGTGCCAGCAGCGCCGTGTGGGCCGTAGGCTCGGGAGAAGGGACCCAGTACTTC	CASSAVWAVGSGEGTQYF
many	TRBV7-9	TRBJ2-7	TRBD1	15	TGTGCCAGCAGCTTAGATGACAGGGGGCTTTACGAGCAGTACTTC	CASSLDDRGLYEQYF
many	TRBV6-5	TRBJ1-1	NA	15	TGTGCCAGCAGCAAACCACAGGCCCTTAACACTGAAGCTTTCTTT	CASSKPQALNTEAFF
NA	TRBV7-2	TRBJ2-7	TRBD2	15	TGTGCCAGCAGCTTTACAGCGGGAAGCTCCTACGAGCAGTACTTC	CASSFTAGSSYEQYF
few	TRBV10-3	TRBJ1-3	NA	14	TGTGCCATCAGGGGGGATCTCTCTGGAAACACCATATATTTT	CAIRGDLSGNTIYF
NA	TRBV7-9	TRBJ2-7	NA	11	TGTGCCGGAGCATGGGGACGCGAGCAGTACTTC	CAGAWGREQYF
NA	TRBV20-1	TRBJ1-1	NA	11	TGCAGTGCTCCGAGTTCCACTGAAGCTTTCTTT	CSAPSSTEAFF
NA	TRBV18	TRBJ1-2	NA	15	TGTGCCAGCTCACCACCTTCAGCTAGGGGCTATGGCTACACCTTC	CASSPPSARGYGYTF
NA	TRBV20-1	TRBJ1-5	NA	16	TGCAGTGCTAGAGGGTCTCCAGGGCTGAGCAATCAGCCCCAGCATTTT	CSARGSPGLSNQPQHF
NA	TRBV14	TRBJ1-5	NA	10	TGTGCCAGATTTGGTCAGCCCCAGCATTTT	CARFGQPQHF
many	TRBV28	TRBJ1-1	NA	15	TGTGCCAGCAGTGCGGTAGGGGGACGCGGCACTGAAGCTTTCTTT	CASSAVGGRGTEAFF
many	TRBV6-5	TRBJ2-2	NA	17	TGTGCCAGCAGTTACCCCGGGGTGGAGCTGAACACCGGGGAGCTGTTTTTT	CASSYPGVELNTGELFF
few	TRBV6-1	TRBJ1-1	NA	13	TGTGCCAGCAGTGAATTCGGGGTCCCTGAAGCTTTCTTT	CASSEFGVPEAFF
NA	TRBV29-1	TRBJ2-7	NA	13	TGCAGCGTTGAACGCCAGGGGGGGAGCGAGCAGTACTTC	CSVERQGGSEQYF
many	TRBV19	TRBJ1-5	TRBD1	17	TGTGCCAGTAGTCCCCACCAGACAGGGGGCGGCAATCAGCCCCAGCATTTT	CASSPHQTGGGNQPQHF
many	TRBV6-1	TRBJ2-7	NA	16	TGTGCCAGCAGTGAAAAAATAAGGGCCTCCGGCTACGAGCAGTACTTC	CASSEKIRASGYEQYF
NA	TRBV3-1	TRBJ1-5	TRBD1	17	TGTGCCAGCAGCCATTCCTTGGGACAGGGCGGTTTTGGGCCCCAGCATTTT	CASSHSLGQGGFGPQHF
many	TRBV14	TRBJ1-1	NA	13	TGTGCCAGCAGCGGCGACATGAACACTGAAGCTTTCTTT	CASSGDMNTEAFF
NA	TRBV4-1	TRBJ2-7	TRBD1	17	TGCGCCAGCAGCCAAGAGGGGAGGACAGGGGAAACCTACGAGCAGTACTTC	CASSQEGRTGETYEQYF
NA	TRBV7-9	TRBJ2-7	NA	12	TGTGCCAGCAGCCAGACTGACTACGAGCAGTACTTC	CASSQTDYEQYF
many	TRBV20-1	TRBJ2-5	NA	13	TGCAGTGCTCTCGGGGGTTCCGGGGAGACCCAGTACTTC	CSALGGSGETQYF
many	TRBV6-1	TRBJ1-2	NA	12	TGTGCCAGCGGCTCAGGGGTTTATGGCTACACCTTC	CASGSGVYGYTF
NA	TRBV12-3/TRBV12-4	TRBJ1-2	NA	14	TGTGCCAGCAGTGGTACCGGGATATACTATGGCTACACCTTC	CASSGTGIYYGYTF
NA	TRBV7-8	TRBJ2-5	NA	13	TGTGCCAGCAGCTCAGGACTCAAAGAGACCCAGTACTTC	CASSSGLKETQYF
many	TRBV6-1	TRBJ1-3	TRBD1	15	TGTGCCAGCACCCAAACAGGGGGCGTGGGAAACACCATATATTTT	CASTQTGGVGNTIYF
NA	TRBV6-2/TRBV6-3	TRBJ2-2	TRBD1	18	TGTGCCAGCTCGTGGACAGGCATCAAACTTTCGAACACCGGGGAGCTGTTTTTT	CASSWTGIKLSNTGELFF
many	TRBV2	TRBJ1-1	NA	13	TGTGCCAGCACCACACAGGGTCGGACTGAAGCTTTCTTT	CASTTQGRTEAFF
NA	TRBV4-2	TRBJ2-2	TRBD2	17	TGTGCCAGCAGCCAAGTGGGAGCGGGGGCGTACACCGGGGAGCTGTTTTTT	CASSQVGAGAYTGELFF